These T cell receptor beta chains were read from a single sample in a study of T cells in Graves' hyperthyroidism and ophthalmopathy. TCRdb reprocessed the multiplex PCR reads via MiXCR and lists one record per CDR3 protein. The sample has hundreds of thousands of distinct CDR3 sequences, about 15% seen once. The source material was blood. All receptors come from a woman in her 40s with Graves' ophthalmopathy. Each CDR3 is given with its conserved first and last residue. The order of the fields is J gene, V gene, CDR3 protein.

>TRBJ2-6|TRBV5-1
CASSLTSGSLAGANVLTF
>TRBJ2-1|TRBV20-1
CSAKTGAGDEQFF
>TRBJ1-2|TRBV7-2
CASSLALGPTYGYTF
>TRBJ1-1|TRBV30
CACYRENTEAFF
>TRBJ1-2|TRBV10-3
CAIGARSQDGYTF
>TRBJ1-2|TRBV27
CASMQEGANYGYTF
>TRBJ1-2|TRBV30
CAWSPRLRILSNGYTF
>TRBJ1-2|TRBV4-1
CASQGIVSARSRIYGYTF
>TRBJ1-1|TRBV29-1
CSVVGDPMNTEAFF
>TRBJ2-7|TRBV7-8
CASSSWDTHYEQYF
>TRBJ2-2|TRBV6-2/TRBV6-3
CASSYDGRTNTGELFF
>TRBJ2-2|TRBV6-5
CASSYPRDSNTGELFF
>TRBJ2-7|TRBV7-2
CASSPGHGYEQYF
>TRBJ2-7|TRBV4-3
CASSPSTGSSYEQYF
>TRBJ1-3|TRBV20-1
CSARGSDTGNTIYF
>TRBJ2-5|TRBV6-2/TRBV6-3
CASTLTGETQYF
>TRBJ1-1|TRBV15
CATSIVRGAEAFF